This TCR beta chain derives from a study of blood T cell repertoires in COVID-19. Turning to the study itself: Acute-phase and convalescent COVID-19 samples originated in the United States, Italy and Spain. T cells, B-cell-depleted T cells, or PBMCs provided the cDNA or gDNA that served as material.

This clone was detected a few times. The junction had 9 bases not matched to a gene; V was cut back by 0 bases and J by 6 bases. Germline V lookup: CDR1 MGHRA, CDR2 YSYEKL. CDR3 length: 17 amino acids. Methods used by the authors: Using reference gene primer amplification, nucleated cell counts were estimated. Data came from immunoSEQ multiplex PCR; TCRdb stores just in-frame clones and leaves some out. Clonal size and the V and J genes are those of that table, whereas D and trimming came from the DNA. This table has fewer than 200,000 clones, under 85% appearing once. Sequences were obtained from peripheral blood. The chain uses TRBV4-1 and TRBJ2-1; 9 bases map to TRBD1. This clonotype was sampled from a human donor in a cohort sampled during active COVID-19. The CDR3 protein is CASSQDVYGDRANEQFF. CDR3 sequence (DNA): TGCGCCAGCAGCCAAGATGTGTACGGGGACAGGGCCAATGAGCAGTTCTTC.